Below, 27 T cell receptor beta chains from the same sample are listed, as sequenced in a study of T-cell memory formation after mild COVID-19. TCRdb passed the 5' RACE reads through MiXCR, listing each CDR3 protein once. The sample has more than 450,000 distinct CDR3 sequences; over 15% are singletons. The sequenced material came from PBMCs or a T cell subset sorted from them (not recorded which). All receptors derive from an adult woman who had mild COVID-19 (a few samples of this study predate the infection). Cell type and time point are not known.

This clonotype was recorded a few times. V and J are TRBV24-1 and TRBJ2-4; TRBD2 aligns across 12 bases. The CDR3 spans 20 residues. Germline V gives CDR1 KGHDR, CDR2 SFDVKD. The CDR3 coding sequence is TGTCACCGGGAGACTAGCGGGAGTAGGTATTGGGGAGGCGCCAAAAACATTCAGTACTTC. Translating gives CHRETSGSRYWGGAKNIQYF.

This clonotype was picked up one time. The rearrangement links TRBV24-1 to TRBJ2-3; TRBD2 agrees at 8 bases. CDR3 length: 15 residues. J gave up 6 bases and V 4 bases, and 8 bases lay outside the gene matches. Per the germline V gene, CDR1 is KGHDR and CDR2 is SFDVKD. The chain's CDR3 is CATSDFGLAVDTQYF. DNA for the CDR3: TGTGCCACCAGTGACTTTGGACTAGCTGTGGATACGCAGTATTTT.

This clonotype has only a few counts. This sequence joins TRBV30 and TRBJ1-6; TRBD1 might be the D (5 bases). The germline V gene has CDR1 GTSNPN and CDR2 SVGIG (reference sequence). V gave up 5 bases and J gave up 9 bases, with 20 bases separating them. CDR3 length: 15 residues. The CDR3 DNA is TGTGCCTGGCTCCGGGGACCTTCCCGGAGTTCACCCCTCCACTTT. Protein sequence: CAWLRGPSRSSPLHF.

The CDR3 DNA reads as TGTGCCAGCAGCTCCCAGACCGTTTCGAGCTCCTATAATTCACCCCTCCACTTT. Translation: CASSSQTVSSSYNSPLHF. The chain recombines TRBV7-2 with TRBJ1-6; no clear D gene. CDR1 and CDR2 from the germline V gene are SGHTA and FQGNSA. The germline V and J ends were trimmed by 4 bases and 0 bases, with 16 bases remaining between them. The CDR3 runs 18 residues. Filled out from reference TRBV7-2 and TRBJ1-6, the complete variable domain reads GAGVSQSPSNKVTEKGKDVELRCDPISGHTALYWYRQSLGQGLEFLIYFQGNSAPDKSGLPSDRFSAERTGGSVSTLTIQRTQQEDSAVYLCASSSQTVSSSYNSPLHFGNGTRLTVT.

The chain couples TRBV20-1 to TRBJ1-4, with TRBD1 identical over 7 bases. The CDR3 has 15 residues. Per germline, CDR1 DFQATT and CDR2 SNEGSKA (reference sequence). V gave up 1 base and J gave up 0 bases; unmatched junction bases: 2. The CDR3: CSARVTGATNEKLFF. In DNA, the CDR3 is TGCAGTGCTAGAGTCACAGGGGCAACTAATGAAAAACTGTTTTTT.

The chain recombines TRBV5-1 with TRBJ2-1, with D uncertain. The CDR3 runs 14 residues. CDR1 is SGHRS, CDR2 YFSETQ, per germline. The germline V and J ends were trimmed by 0 bases and 5 bases, with 9 bases remaining between them. CDR3 region: CASSLDPGNNEQFF. The CDR3 DNA reads as TGCGCCAGCAGCTTGGACCCAGGCAACAATGAGCAGTTCTTC.

This clonotype was seen at least ten times. The V gene is TRBV12-3 or TRBV12-4, the J gene TRBJ1-1; D possibly corresponds to TRBD1 (6 bases). The CDR3 has 14 amino acids. Trimming took 5 bases from V and 1 from J, leaving 11 bases between them. CDR3 bases: TGTGCCAGCAGTCCTTTGACAGGGAACACTGAAGCTTTCTTT. Translation: CASSPLTGNTEAFF.

The rearrangement joins TRBV12-3 or TRBV12-4 to TRBJ2-7, with 10 bases fitting TRBD1. This CDR3 contains 15 residues. V lost 7 bases to trimming and J lost 4 bases; unmatched junction nucleotides: 10. The CDR3 loop reads CASTRQGAGLYEQYF. The DNA for the CDR3 is TGTGCCAGCACCCGACAGGGGGCGGGTCTGTACGAGCAGTACTTC.

The V call is TRBV7-2, the J call TRBJ2-3; D perhaps matches TRBD2 (6 bases). Germline CDR1 reads SGHTA; CDR2 reads FQGNSA. V was trimmed by 5 bases and J by 4 bases, leaving 13 bases between them. The CDR3 extends over 14 amino acids. DNA of the CDR3: TGTGCCAGCAGCATTAGCGGACTGGCAGATACGCAGTATTTT. Translation: CASSISGLADTQYF.

The chain links TRBV7-9 to TRBJ2-3; 13 bases line up with TRBD2. This CDR3 region has 17 residues. Trimming removed 4 bases from V and 6 bases from J; junction bases left unmatched: 10. Germline V lookup: CDR1 SEHNR, CDR2 FQNEAQ (reference sequence). DNA for the CDR3: TGTGCCAGCAGCTCGACTCTGACTAGCGGGGGGACGGATACGCAGTATTTT. It yields the protein CASSSTLTSGGTDTQYF.

A remark on this clonotype: A junction boundary mismatches the germline segment, possibly from a read error. The V call is TRBV3-1, the J call TRBJ2-1, with a tentative D call TRBD1 (7 bases). The germline CDR1 and CDR2 sequences are LGHDT and YNNKEL (reference sequence). This CDR3 has 14 residues. CDR3 bases: TGTGCCAGCAGCCAAGAGAAGGACAGGTGGGGGGTATCATTC. It yields the protein CASSQEKDRWGVSF.

This clonotype was counted only a few times. The chain recombines TRBV6-6 with TRBJ2-7; 8 bases agree with TRBD2. The V gene end was trimmed by 6 bases and the J gene end by 5 bases; junction bases not matched to a gene: 9. The CDR3 is made up of 14 amino acids. CDR1 MNHNY and CDR2 SVGAGI come from the germline V gene (reference sequence). Here the CDR3 reads CASRDSGTGHEQYF. In DNA, the CDR3 is TGTGCCAGCAGAGATAGCGGGACGGGGCACGAGCAGTACTTC.

This chain connects TRBV12-3 or TRBV12-4 to TRBJ2-1; TRBD2 aligns across 8 bases. The CDR3 contains 15 residues. Unmatched junction bases numbered 8, after V lost 3 bases and J lost 7 bases. The CDR3 protein is CASSFAGGAVNEQFF. CDR3 DNA: TGTGCCAGCAGTTTCGCCGGGGGGGCGGTTAATGAGCAGTTCTTC.

This clonotype was picked up a small number of times. V and J are TRBV6-5 and TRBJ1-5, with 9 bases that match TRBD1. J lost 6 bases, V lost 6 bases, and 3 bases had no gene match. CDR3 length equals 13 residues. CDR1 MNHEY and CDR2 SVGAGI come from the germline V gene. DNA for the CDR3: TGTGCCAGCAGGGGACAGGGCGGTCAGCCCCAGCATTTT. As protein: CASRGQGGQPQHF.

The chain employs TRBV15 and TRBJ2-5, with unresolved D. Germline V gene lookup returns CDR1 LNHNV and CDR2 YYDKDF (reference sequence). CDR3 length equals 13 residues. Trimming cost V 3 bases and J 2 bases, with 7 bases left between them. This CDR3 is CATSSGIQETQYF. DNA for the CDR3: TGTGCCACCAGCAGTGGTATACAAGAGACCCAGTACTTC.

The chain couples TRBV4-1 to TRBJ2-7; 13 nucleotides match TRBD2. The CDR3 is made up of 19 amino acids. With V trimmed by 1 base and J by 2 bases, 11 bases remained unmatched. Germline CDR1 reads MGHRA; CDR2 reads YSYEKL. CDR3 in DNA: TGCGCCAGCAGCCAAGCCCGGACTAGCGGGGGCCCATCTCCCTACGAGCAGTACTTC. It specifies CASSQARTSGGPSPYEQYF.

The genes are TRBV20-1 and TRBJ2-1; 10 positions match TRBD2. J was trimmed by 5 bases and V by 5 bases; bases with no gene match: 9. Germline lookup yields CDR1 DFQATT and CDR2 SNEGSKA (reference sequence). This CDR3 is built from 15 residues. The DNA of the CDR3 is TGCAGTGCTCGATCGCTAGCGGGAGCAAACAATGAGCAGTTCTTC. It encodes CSARSLAGANNEQFF.

This clonotype has just a few counts. The gene calls are TRBV27 and TRBJ1-5; 8 positions agree with TRBD1. Trimming at V came to 3 bases and at J to 6 bases, leaving 7 bases not matched to a gene. Germline-derived CDR1 and CDR2 are MNHEY and SMNVEV (reference sequence). There are 15 residues in the CDR3. CDR3 in amino acids: CASSFGQGAGQPQHF. In nucleotides, the CDR3 is TGTGCCAGCAGTTTCGGGCAGGGGGCGGGTCAGCCCCAGCATTTT.

The chain couples TRBV4-1 to TRBJ2-5; the D call may be TRBD1 or TRBD2 (5 bases each). Germline assignment: CDR1 MGHRA and CDR2 YSYEKL. V was trimmed by 1 base and J by 1 base, leaving 10 bases between them. The CDR3 totals 15 residues. This CDR3 is CASSQAGTSQETQYF. The CDR3 coding sequence is TGCGCCAGCAGCCAAGCCGGGACGTCCCAAGAGACCCAGTACTTC.

This chain joins TRBV15 and TRBJ2-5; TRBD2 aligns across 12 bases. Germline V gene lookup returns CDR1 LNHNV and CDR2 YYDKDF (reference sequence). CDR3 size: 18 residues. After removal of 1 base from V and 1 base from J, the junction contained 7 bases not matched to a gene. Here the CDR3 reads CATSRGASGGEIQETQYF. CDR3 nucleotides: TGTGCCACCAGCAGAGGGGCTAGCGGGGGGGAAATCCAAGAGACCCAGTACTTC.

The chain joins TRBV5-5 to TRBJ1-1; D not certain. V lost 1 base to trimming and J lost 8 bases, with 12 bases between them. The CDR3 contains 13 residues. The germline V gene has CDR1 SGHKS and CDR2 YYEKEE (reference sequence). CDR3 sequence: CASSLHLVLEAFF. The CDR3 region has the DNA TGTGCCAGCAGCTTGCATCTAGTGCTCGAAGCTTTCTTT. The whole variable domain, filled in from reference TRBV5-5 and TRBJ1-1, reads DAGVTQSPTHLIKTRGQQVTLRCSPISGHKSVSWYQQVLGQGPQFIFQYYEKEERGRGNFPDRFSARQFPNYSSELNVNALLLGDSALYLCASSLHLVLEAFFGQGTRLTVV.

The chain employs TRBV7-2 and TRBJ2-7; D is ambiguous. Per germline, CDR1 SGHTA and CDR2 FQGNSA. Trimming shortened V by 4 bases and J by 0 bases, and 13 bases separated the two germline ends. The CDR3 is 15 residues long. CDR3 sequence (DNA): TGTGCCAGCAGCTACCCCTTAGGCATCTCCTACGAGCAGTACTTC. Amino acids: CASSYPLGISYEQYF.

The chain carries TRBV13 and TRBJ2-3; 7 nucleotides agree with TRBD1. CDR3 length equals 20 residues. CDR1 is PRHDT and CDR2 is FYEKMQ in the germline V gene (reference sequence). Trimming cost V 5 bases and J 0 bases; bases outside gene matches: 20. This CDR3 is CASSAKRGRGPEGSTDTQYF. The CDR3 nucleotides are TGTGCCAGCAGCGCGAAGAGGGGAAGGGGGCCGGAAGGGAGCACAGATACGCAGTATTTT.

This clonotype was observed a few times. The chain joins TRBV5-1 to TRBJ1-2, with D maybe TRBD1 (6 bases). The CDR3 is made up of 15 amino acids. With 4 bases removed from V and 2 bases from J, the gap between germline ends came to 15 bases. Germline values: CDR1 SGHRS, CDR2 YFSETQ. CDR3 DNA sequence: TGCGCCAGCAGCCCCGGGACACCGCGCAACTATGGCTACACCTTC. Translating it yields CASSPGTPRNYGYTF.

J is TRBJ2-1 and V is TRBV7-3; 11 bases are a match to TRBD2. CDR1 and CDR2 (germline): SGHTA, FQGTGA. V gave up 7 bases and J gave up 2 bases; unmatched junction bases: 4. This CDR3 has 15 residues. For the CDR3, the DNA is TGTGCCAGCACGCCTAGCGGGGGGCCCTACAATGAGCAGTTCTTC. Translated: CASTPSGGPYNEQFF.

This clonotype has only a few counts. The chain uses TRBV28 and TRBJ2-5, with 12 nucleotides matching TRBD2. Germline-derived CDR1 and CDR2 are MDHEN and SYDVKM. CDR3 length: 16 amino acids. Trimming cost V 3 bases and J 2 bases; bases outside gene matches: 4. CDR3 region: CASSFLGLAGQETQYF. CDR3 DNA sequence: TGTGCCAGCAGTTTCCTCGGACTAGCGGGGCAAGAGACCCAGTACTTC.

This clonotype was counted only a few times. The chain couples TRBV4-1 to TRBJ2-7; possibly TRBD1 or TRBD2 for D (5 bases each). Trimming pared 3 bases from V and 1 base from J, leaving 16 bases between. The CDR3 sequence is 16 residues long. Germline-derived CDR1 and CDR2 are MGHRA and YSYEKL. The CDR3 DNA is TGCGCCAGCAGCCAGGGCCGGGGCATAGGGTCCTACGAGCAGTACTTC. Translating it yields CASSQGRGIGSYEQYF.